This TCR beta chain was retrieved from a study of cytomegalovirus exposure and HLA in healthy donors. Study-level findings and limits: Upon later analysis, HLA-associated TCR beta chains proved more clonally expanded than other, equally common chains. The study recorded 150 to 200 TCR beta chains that were cytomegalovirus-associated. Reportedly, a later analysis found an Asian-associated ancestry cluster had fewer N-insertions than the roughly 670-donor mean. DRB1 showed the most TCR associations and HLA-C the fewest in a later analysis, as rates varied by HLA locus.

Concerning this clone: Antigen specificity is unknown.

It was with 60 Vbeta and 13 Jbeta primers that the PCR ran. Sequencing used immunoSEQ multiplex PCR; TCRdb keeps in-frame clones, though not all of them. The sample has over 150,000 clones; around nine tenths are singletons. The CDR3 consists of 13 residues. CDR1 and CDR2 from the germline V gene are SGHRS and YFSETQ. Trimming cost V 0 bases and J 6 bases, with 7 bases left between them. The rearrangement uses TRBV5-1 and TRBJ1-5; possibly TRBD1 for D (6 bases). Sample: PBMCs. The clonotype originates from a woman in her 30s in good health and CMV-seronegative. CDR3 DNA sequence: TGCGCCAGCAGCTTGGGGGGGCCTCAGCCCCAGCATTTT. This encodes CASSLGGPQPQHF. The complete variable domain, with remaining parts taken from reference TRBV5-1 and TRBJ1-5, reads KAGVTQTPRYLIKTRGQQVTLSCSPISGHRSVSWYQQTPGQGLQFLFEYFSETQRNKGNFPGRFSGRQFSNSRSEMNVSTLELGDSALYLCASSLGGPQPQHFGDGTRLSIL.